The sequence of this TCR beta chain was determined in a study of blood T cell repertoires in COVID-19. Whole-study context: COVID-19 samples from acute and convalescent phases originated in the United States, Italy and Spain. The cDNA or gDNA used as material had been derived from T cells, B-cell-depleted T cells, or PBMCs.

This table comes from immunoSEQ multiplex PCR, and its TCRdb copy is limited to in-frame clones, with some not included. Among some 290,000 clones listed, just under 90% were seen once. CDR3 length: 17 amino acids. Germline-derived CDR1 and CDR2 are SGDLS and YYNGEE. Unmatched junction bases numbered 10, after V lost 4 bases and J lost 1 base. The TCR sequence derives from a woman aged 25 to 45 with COVID-19, enrolled during active disease. Sequencing was carried out using peripheral blood. The genes are TRBV9 and TRBJ2-1; TRBD1 agrees at 8 bases. The CDR3 protein is CASSPQTGVISYNEQFF. The DNA for the CDR3 is TGTGCCAGCAGCCCACAGACAGGGGTAATTTCCTACAATGAGCAGTTCTTC.